Here is one T cell receptor (beta chain) with its context. The antigen is not known. The record originates from a study of T cell repertoires in cytomegalovirus infection. Overall study context: CMV epitopes used comprised recently identified HLA-C-restricted ones and well-studied HLA-B-restricted ones. CMV infection together with matching HLA type was indicated by public TCR beta signatures. Findings and caveats of the study: The ex vivo response was dominated by HLA-C-restricted CMV-specific TCR beta clonotypes. The cumulative frequency of public TCR beta families identified carriers of CMV plus the relevant HLA.

TCRdb re-derived calls from the reads in MiXCR, one entry per CDR3 protein. This sample yields about 100,000 distinct CDR3 sequences, of which around 45% are seen a single time; about 74% belongs to the top ten. The CDR3 runs to 15 residues. Germline lookup yields CDR1 SEHNR and CDR2 FQNEAQ (reference sequence). V lost 5 bases, J lost 5 bases, and 19 bases lay in between. The TCR originated in a human donor in good health (CMV status not recorded). Some clones in this sample may be carry-over from other donors' samples. The sample here was CD8+ T cells from cultured PBMCs, taken from culture after CMV antigen stimulation. This sequence joins TRBV7-9 and TRBJ2-7; tentative D call: TRBD1 (5 bases). The CDR3 DNA sequence: TGTGCCAGCAGCCCGGCCCGAGGCCAGGGTAACGAGCAGTACTTC. As protein: CASSPARGQGNEQYF. The full variable domain, with the rest looked up from reference TRBV7-9 and TRBJ2-7, is DTGVSQNPRHKITKRGQNVTFRCDPISEHNRLYWYRQTLGQGPEFLTYFQNEAQLEKSRLLSDRFSAERPKGSFSTLEIQRTEQGDSAMYLCASSPARGQGNEQYFGPGTRLTVT.